The 9 T cell receptor beta chains below come from one sample, sequenced in a study of blood T cell repertoires in COVID-19. The repertoire was sequenced with immunoSEQ multiplex PCR; TCRdb's copy has only in-frame clones and lacks some. The repertoire holds some 97,000 clones, with roughly 88% as singletons. The sequenced sample was peripheral blood. The source is a human donor in a cohort sampled during active COVID-19.

The chain has TRBV5-1 and TRBJ2-7; 10 nucleotides agree with TRBD1. Germline CDR1 reads SGHRS; CDR2 reads YFSETQ. V lost 6 bases and J lost 6; bases outside the gene matches: 15. The length of the CDR3 is 16 residues. In nucleotides, the CDR3 is TGCGCCAGCACCCCCTCTCGACAGGGGGCGCGTCCCGAGCAGTACTTC. It specifies CASTPSRQGARPEQYF.

The V and J genes are TRBV6-6 and TRBJ1-5; 7 bases align to TRBD1. The CDR3 is made up of 16 amino acids. J gave up 4 bases and V 2 bases, and 8 bases lay outside the gene matches. Per the germline V gene, CDR1 is MNHNY and CDR2 is SVGAGI (reference sequence). The CDR3 spells CASSYLKTGVNQPQHF. In nucleotides, the CDR3 is TGTGCCAGCAGTTACCTAAAAACAGGGGTAAATCAGCCCCAGCATTTT.

The chain uses TRBV7-2 and TRBJ1-1, with a weak D call TRBD1 (5 bases). Germline CDR1 SGHTA, CDR2 FQGNSA. The ends were cut back, 1 base at V and 0 bases at J, with 12 bases in the middle. The CDR3 sequence is 16 residues long. DNA of the CDR3: TGTGCCAGCAGCTTAGTATTCGGCAGGGTGAACACTGAAGCTTTCTTT. Amino acids: CASSLVFGRVNTEAFF.

The chain combines TRBV7-2 with TRBJ2-5; D not resolved. Germline V gives CDR1 SGHTA, CDR2 FQGNSA. Trimming pared 4 bases from V and 4 bases from J, leaving 4 bases between. The CDR3 totals 11 residues. CDR3 sequence (DNA): TGTGCCAGCAGCTCGTTAGAGACCCAGTACTTC. Translated: CASSSLETQYF.

This chain uses TRBV11-2 with TRBJ1-5; TRBD1 matches 8 bases. V trimming: 5 bases; J trimming: 3 bases; junction bases outside the gene matches: 18. CDR1 and CDR2 from the germline V gene are SGHAT and FQNNGV. The CDR3 extends over 19 amino acids. Written as DNA, the CDR3 is TGTGCCAGCAGCGGAGGACTAGGAGGGACAGGTGACATCAATCAGCCCCAGCATTTT. The encoded protein is CASSGGLGGTGDINQPQHF. The complete variable domain, with remaining parts taken from reference TRBV11-2 and TRBJ1-5, reads EAGVAQSPRYKIIEKRQSVAFWCNPISGHATLYWYQQILGQGPKLLIQFQNNGVVDDSQLPKDRFSAERLKGVDSTLKIQPAKLEDSAVYLCASSGGLGGTGDINQPQHFGDGTRLSIL.

The gene calls are TRBV29-1 and TRBJ1-1; D is uncertain. CDR3 length equals 12 residues. V was cut by 1 base and J by 4 bases, with 7 bases left in between. Germline loops: CDR1 SQVTM, CDR2 ANQGSEA. The CDR3 region has the DNA TGCAGCGTTGAAGGCGGTCGCACTGAAGCTTTCTTT. It yields the protein CSVEGGRTEAFF.

This chain connects TRBV7-9 to TRBJ2-7, with 7 bases lining up with TRBD2. Trimming at V came to 1 base and at J to 5 bases, leaving 17 bases not matched to a gene. Germline CDR1 and CDR2: SEHNR and FQNEAQ (reference sequence). The CDR3 is made up of 18 amino acids. This CDR3 reads CASSLGPGRGLGTNEQYF. In nucleotides, the CDR3 is TGTGCCAGCAGCTTAGGTCCAGGCCGTGGACTAGGGACCAACGAGCAGTACTTC.

J is TRBJ2-7 and V is TRBV27; possible D gene TRBD2, 5 bases. Trimming stripped 4 bases from V and 4 bases from J, with 23 bases between. The germline gives CDR1 MNHEY, CDR2 SMNVEV (reference sequence). CDR3 length: 17 amino acids. The CDR3 here is CASSSLILGERRYEQYF. CDR3 nucleotide sequence: TGTGCCAGCAGTTCGTTAATCTTGGGAGAGAGGCGGTACGAGCAGTACTTC.

The chain combines TRBV28 with TRBJ1-2; a possible D gene is TRBD1 (5 bases). The CDR3 spans 14 residues. Trimming stripped 3 bases from V and 5 bases from J, with 13 bases between. Per germline, CDR1 MDHEN and CDR2 SYDVKM. CDR3 in DNA: TGTGCCAGCAGTTTCCAGGGCGGGAGATATGGCTACACCTTC. Its translation is CASSFQGGRYGYTF.